This T cell receptor (beta chain) came from a study of T cell responses to AZD1222 COVID-19 vaccine. Turning to this clone: Its antigen remains unidentified.

With 5 bases removed from V and 5 bases from J, the gap between germline ends came to 10 bases. The CDR3 is made up of 14 amino acids. CDR1 is SGHVS, CDR2 FNYEAQ, per germline. Study observations and caveats: Among the donors, most were white British and more were female, and clonal diversity was possibly underestimated. Spike-spanning, vaccine-associated CD4 TCRs were dominant at 160-218 and 743-854. Close to half of spike-specific TCRs reportedly recognize unmutated variant regions.

Generated by immunoSEQ multiplex PCR, the TCRdb table keeps only in-frame clones and is missing some. The table includes around 120,000 clones, approximately 92% detected once. The chain is built from TRBV7-6 and TRBJ1-6; D ambiguous. This specimen consisted of peripheral blood, obtained on day 0 of AZD1222 vaccination. The receptor was isolated from an adult in good health. In DNA form, the CDR3 reads TGTGCCAGCAGCCAACAGCAAAATAATTCACCCCTCCACTTT. It is translated as CASSQQQNNSPLHF.